The clone carrying this TCR beta chain was counted a few times. This entry comes from a study of patients and donors after allogeneic stem cell transplantation. One entry per CDR3 protein results from TCRdb running MiXCR on the RT-PCR reads. Here the sample spans approximately 99,000 distinct CDR3 sequences, roughly 35% being singletons. The V and J ends lost 6 bases and 7 bases respectively, with 21 bases between them. CDR3 length: 15 residues. Germline lookup yields CDR1 MDHEN and CDR2 SYDVKM. The sequence was collected from a human donor who was either an allogeneic HSCT recipient or a stem cell or donor lymphocyte infusion donor (not recorded which). It is not recorded whose cells these are; they may come from a transplant donor. Sequenced input: blood, either unsorted or a sorted T cell fraction (not recorded which). The V gene is TRBV28, the J gene TRBJ1-2; D is possibly TRBD1 (6 bases). The CDR3 reads CASRDTAPGGGGYTF. The CDR3 DNA reads as TGTGCCAGCAGGGATACAGCTCCGGGGGGCGGTGGCTACACCTTC.